The clone carrying this TCR beta chain was observed a handful of times. TCRdb redid the calling of the 5' RACE reads with MiXCR, one entry per CDR3 protein. The sample has 650,000 to 800,000 distinct CDR3 sequences, approximately 9% seen once. These data belong to a study of identical twins. Trimming removed 1 base at V and 4 bases at J, with 14 bases between. Germline V gives CDR1 SEHNR, CDR2 FQNEAQ (reference sequence). The CDR3 length is 16 residues. These data are also associated with another study on yellow fever vaccine responses in identical twins.

The receptor was derived from a woman aged 18-29 years in good health. The sequenced sample was PBMCs. The rearrangement uses TRBV7-9 and TRBJ2-1; the D call may be TRBD1 or TRBD2 (5 bases each). The CDR3 DNA reads as TGTGCCAGCAGCTTAGACAGGCGGGTGGGATACAATGAGCAGTTCTTC. Amino acid sequence: CASSLDRRVGYNEQFF.